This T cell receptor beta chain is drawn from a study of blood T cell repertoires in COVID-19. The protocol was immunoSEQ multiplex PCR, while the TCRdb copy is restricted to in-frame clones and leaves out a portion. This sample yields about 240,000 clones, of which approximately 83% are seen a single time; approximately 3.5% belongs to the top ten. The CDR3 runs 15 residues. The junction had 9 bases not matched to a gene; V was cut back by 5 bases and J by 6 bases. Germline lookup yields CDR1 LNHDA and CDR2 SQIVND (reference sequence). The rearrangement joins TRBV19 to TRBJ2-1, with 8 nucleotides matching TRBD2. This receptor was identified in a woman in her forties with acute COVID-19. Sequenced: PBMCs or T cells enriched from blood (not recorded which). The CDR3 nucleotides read TGTGCCAGTAGTGCGGCGGGAGGCCCCCTCAATGAGCAGTTCTTC. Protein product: CASSAAGGPLNEQFF.